The 12 T cell receptor beta chains below all came from one sample that was sequenced in a study of beta chain bispecific antibodies for T cell cancers. General observations from the study: After anti-TRBV12 rather than anti-CD19 exposure, TRBV12-3 made up around 99% less of total TRBV signal. Normal T cells contributed less of the targeted TRBV signal than the leukemia cells did.

Either OKT3 anti-CD3 antibody or CD3/CD28 beads expanded T cells from blood mononuclear cells over about three days. Antigen specificity for these receptors is unknown. Using its own MiXCR run on the 5' RACE reads, TCRdb lists one record per CDR3 protein. Of about 20,000 distinct CDR3 sequences listed, about 2% are singletons. The material was healthy donor T cells cultured with leukemia cells, obtained from a culture containing a bispecific antibody targeting TCR Vbeta12. The origin of the receptors is a human donor in good health. Some clones in this sample may be carry-over from other donors' samples.

This clonotype was picked up many times. The chain is built from TRBV5-1 and TRBJ1-1; no firm D call. Per the germline V gene, CDR1 is SGHRS and CDR2 is YFSETQ. Trimming took off 2 bases at V and 6 bases at J, with 5 bases between the two ends. This CDR3 spans 11 amino acids. The CDR3 sequence: CASSFGAEAFF. The CDR3 nucleotides are TGCGCCAGCAGCTTCGGCGCTGAAGCTTTCTTT.

This clonotype was detected ten times or more. This sequence may be a read error, since a much larger clone differs from it by one base. The V gene is TRBV20-1, the J gene TRBJ2-3, with 7 bases aligning to TRBD2. This CDR3 has 15 residues. The V gene end was trimmed by 2 bases and the J gene end by 6 bases; junction bases not matched to a gene: 11. Germline CDR1 reads DFQATT; CDR2 reads SNEGSKA (reference sequence). CDR3 sequence (DNA): TGCAGTGCTAGAAATTTGGGGGACTATTTCGATACGCAGTATTTT. It translates to CSARNLGDYFDTQYF.

The table lists this clonotype with a few counts. The rearrangement joins TRBV27 to TRBJ2-3; D gene ambiguous. Germline CDR1 is MNHEY and CDR2 is SMNVEV (reference sequence). This CDR3 contains 14 residues. Trimming removed 3 bases from V and 5 bases from J, with 12 bases in between. CDR3 in amino acids: CASSFGSDVDTQYF. DNA for the CDR3: TGTGCCAGCAGTTTTGGGTCAGATGTAGATACGCAGTATTTT.

This clonotype appeared many times. The genes are TRBV20-1 and TRBJ1-1; D not certain. The CDR3 length is 13 residues. V gave up 2 bases and J gave up 0 bases, with 7 bases separating them. CDR1 is DFQATT, CDR2 SNEGSKA, per germline (reference sequence). CDR3 protein: CSARRYMNTEAFF. DNA for the CDR3: TGCAGTGCTAGACGGTATATGAACACTGAAGCTTTCTTT.

In this sample, this clonotype turned up many times. This chain links TRBV7-8 with TRBJ2-5, with 10 positions matching TRBD2. Germline V gives CDR1 SGHVS, CDR2 FQNEAQ. The CDR3 runs 15 residues. V dropped 5 bases and J dropped 4; count of bases not matched to a gene: 7. Here the CDR3 reads CASSVGSGGAETQYF. The DNA for the CDR3 is TGTGCCAGCAGCGTGGGGAGCGGGGGGGCAGAGACCCAGTACTTC.

This clonotype was detected ten times or more. The chain employs TRBV11-2 and TRBJ2-7, with D perhaps TRBD1 or TRBD2 (5 bases each). The CDR3 has 16 residues. Germline CDR1 reads SGHAT; CDR2 reads FQNNGV. V was clipped by 3 bases and J by 0 bases, with 15 bases between them. This CDR3 is CASSFGGTGNSYEQYF. The CDR3 nucleotides are TGTGCCAGCAGCTTCGGTGGGACGGGAAACTCCTACGAGCAGTACTTC.

In this sample, this clonotype turned up many times. The J gene is TRBJ2-1, the V gene TRBV6-2 or TRBV6-3; 11 bases line up with TRBD2. Germline values: CDR1 MNHEY, CDR2 SVGEGT. CDR3 length: 13 amino acids. Germline trimming cut 10 bases from V and 8 bases from J; bases unmatched to any gene: 7. This chain's CDR3 is CAIQLAGVDEQFF. The CDR3 bases are TGTGCCATCCAACTAGCGGGGGTGGATGAGCAGTTCTTC.

This clonotype was recorded at least ten times. This chain connects TRBV4-1 to TRBJ2-2; possibly TRBD1 or TRBD2 for D (5 bases each). Germline lookup yields CDR1 MGHRA and CDR2 YSYEKL. V lost 0 bases and J lost 5, with 7 bases in between. The length of the CDR3 is 14 residues. As DNA, the CDR3 is TGCGCCAGCAGCCAAGACTGGGGGACCGGGGAGCTGTTTTTT. Protein sequence: CASSQDWGTGELFF.

This clonotype was observed many times. The chain is built from TRBV20-1 and TRBJ1-5, with D unclear. Germline assignment: CDR1 DFQATT and CDR2 SNEGSKA (reference sequence). CDR3 length equals 16 residues. Trimming cost V 3 bases and J 0 bases, with 15 bases left between them. In DNA form, the CDR3 reads TGCAGTGCTAGCATTGGCACGCGTGATAGCAATCAGCCCCAGCATTTT. The encoded protein is CSASIGTRDSNQPQHF.

This clonotype was detected ten times or more. The chain has TRBV27 and TRBJ1-2; possible D gene TRBD1, 5 bases. CDR1 is MNHEY, CDR2 SMNVEV, per germline (reference sequence). The CDR3 contains 14 residues. V was cut by 5 bases and J by 6 bases, with 16 bases left in between. CDR3: CASSPLGVYNGYTF. Written as DNA, the CDR3 is TGTGCCAGCAGTCCCCTGGGGGTTTACAATGGCTACACCTTC.

This clonotype was observed many times. The chain is built from TRBV5-4 and TRBJ2-1, with D maybe TRBD2 (6 bases). The CDR3 runs to 15 residues. Deletions cut 5 bases from V and 1 base from J, with 13 bases between. Per the germline V gene, CDR1 is SGHNT and CDR2 is YYREEE (reference sequence). The CDR3 coding sequence is TGTGCCAGCAGACTAGGTCGGGGGTCCTACAATGAGCAGTTCTTC. It yields the protein CASRLGRGSYNEQFF.

This clonotype was recorded at least ten times. The rearrangement links TRBV7-9 to TRBJ1-4, with a tentative D call TRBD1 (6 bases). Germline values: CDR1 SEHNR, CDR2 FQNEAQ (reference sequence). The CDR3 loop spans 16 amino acids. Trimming left V 4 bases short and J 2 bases short, with 14 bases between. The CDR3: CASSSAWGATNEKLFF. CDR3 DNA sequence: TGTGCCAGCAGCTCCGCCTGGGGGGCGACTAATGAAAAACTGTTTTTT.